This TCR beta chain came from a study of blood T cell repertoires in COVID-19. Sequenced by immunoSEQ multiplex PCR; TCRdb stores in-frame clones only, minus some. The data show 540,000 or so clones, roughly nine tenths seen once. Germline values: CDR1 MNHEY, CDR2 SMNVEV (reference sequence). V dropped 2 bases and J dropped 12; count of bases not matched to a gene: 4. This CDR3 is built from 14 residues. The specimen was peripheral blood. The chain joins TRBV27 to TRBJ2-1; TRBD2 agrees at 13 bases. The receptor's source is a woman between 50 and 59 years old with COVID-19, enrolled during active disease. The CDR3 region has the DNA TGTGCCAGCAGTTTACGGACTAGCGGGGGAGCGCAGTTCTTC. Protein sequence: CASSLRTSGGAQFF.